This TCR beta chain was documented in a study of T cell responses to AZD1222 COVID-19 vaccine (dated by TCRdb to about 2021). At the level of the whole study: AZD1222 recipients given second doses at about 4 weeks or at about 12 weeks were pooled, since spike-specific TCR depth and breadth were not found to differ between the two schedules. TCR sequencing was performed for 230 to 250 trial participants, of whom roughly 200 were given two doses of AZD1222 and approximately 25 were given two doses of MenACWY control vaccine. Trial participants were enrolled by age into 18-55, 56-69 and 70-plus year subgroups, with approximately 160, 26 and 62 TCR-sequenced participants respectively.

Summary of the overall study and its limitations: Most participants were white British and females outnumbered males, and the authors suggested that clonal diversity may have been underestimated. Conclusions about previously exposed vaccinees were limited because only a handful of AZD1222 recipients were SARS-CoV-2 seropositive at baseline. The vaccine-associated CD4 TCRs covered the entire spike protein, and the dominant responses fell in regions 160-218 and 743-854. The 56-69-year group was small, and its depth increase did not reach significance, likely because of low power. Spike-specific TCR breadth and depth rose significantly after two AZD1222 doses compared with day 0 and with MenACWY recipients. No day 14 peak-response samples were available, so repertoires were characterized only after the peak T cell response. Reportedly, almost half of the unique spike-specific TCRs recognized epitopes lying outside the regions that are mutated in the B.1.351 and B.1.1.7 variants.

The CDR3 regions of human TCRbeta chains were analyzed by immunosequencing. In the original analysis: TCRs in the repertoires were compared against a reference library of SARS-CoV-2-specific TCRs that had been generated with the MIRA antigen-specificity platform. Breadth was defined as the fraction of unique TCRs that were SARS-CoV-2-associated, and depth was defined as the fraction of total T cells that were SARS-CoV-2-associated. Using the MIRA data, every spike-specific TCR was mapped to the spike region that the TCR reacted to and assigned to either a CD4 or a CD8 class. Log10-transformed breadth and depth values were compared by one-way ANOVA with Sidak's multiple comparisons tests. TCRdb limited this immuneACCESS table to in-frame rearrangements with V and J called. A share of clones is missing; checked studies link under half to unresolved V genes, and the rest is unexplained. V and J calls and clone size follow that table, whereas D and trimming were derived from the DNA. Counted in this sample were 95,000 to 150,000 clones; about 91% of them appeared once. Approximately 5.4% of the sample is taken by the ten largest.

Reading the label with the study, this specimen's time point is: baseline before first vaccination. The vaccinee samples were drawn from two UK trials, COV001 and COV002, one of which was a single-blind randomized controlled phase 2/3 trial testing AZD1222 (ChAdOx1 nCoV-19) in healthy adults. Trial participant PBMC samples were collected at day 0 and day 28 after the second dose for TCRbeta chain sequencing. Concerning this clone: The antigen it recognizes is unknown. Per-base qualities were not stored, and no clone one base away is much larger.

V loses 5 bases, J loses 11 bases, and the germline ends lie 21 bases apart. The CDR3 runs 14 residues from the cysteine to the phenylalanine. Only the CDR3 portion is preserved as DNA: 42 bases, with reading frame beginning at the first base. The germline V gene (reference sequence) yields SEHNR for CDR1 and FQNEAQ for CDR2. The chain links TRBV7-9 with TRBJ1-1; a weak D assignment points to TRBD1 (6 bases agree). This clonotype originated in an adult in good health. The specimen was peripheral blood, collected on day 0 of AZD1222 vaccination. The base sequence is TGTGCCAGCAGCCCCAGACAGGCAGTGGACCGGGCTTTCTTT. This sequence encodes CASSPRQAVDRAFF.